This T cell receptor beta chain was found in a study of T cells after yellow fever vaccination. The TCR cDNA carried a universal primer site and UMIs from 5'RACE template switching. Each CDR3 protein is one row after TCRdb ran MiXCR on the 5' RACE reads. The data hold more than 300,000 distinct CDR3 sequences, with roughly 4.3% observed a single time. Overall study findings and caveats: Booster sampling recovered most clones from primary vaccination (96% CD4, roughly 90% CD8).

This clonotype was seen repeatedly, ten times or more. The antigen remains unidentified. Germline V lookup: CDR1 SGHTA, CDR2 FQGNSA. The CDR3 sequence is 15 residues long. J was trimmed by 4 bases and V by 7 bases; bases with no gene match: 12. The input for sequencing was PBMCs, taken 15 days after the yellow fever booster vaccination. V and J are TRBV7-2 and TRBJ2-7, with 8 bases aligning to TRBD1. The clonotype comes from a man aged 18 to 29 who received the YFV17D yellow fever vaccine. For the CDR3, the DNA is TGTGCCAGCAATGGGCAGGGGGCGAATCGGTACGAGCAGTACTTC. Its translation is CASNGQGANRYEQYF. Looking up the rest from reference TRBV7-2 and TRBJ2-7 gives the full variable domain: GAGVSQSPSNKVTEKGKDVELRCDPISGHTALYWYRQSLGQGLEFLIYFQGNSAPDKSGLPSDRFSAERTGGSVSTLTIQRTQQEDSAVYLCASNGQGANRYEQYFGPGTRLTVT.